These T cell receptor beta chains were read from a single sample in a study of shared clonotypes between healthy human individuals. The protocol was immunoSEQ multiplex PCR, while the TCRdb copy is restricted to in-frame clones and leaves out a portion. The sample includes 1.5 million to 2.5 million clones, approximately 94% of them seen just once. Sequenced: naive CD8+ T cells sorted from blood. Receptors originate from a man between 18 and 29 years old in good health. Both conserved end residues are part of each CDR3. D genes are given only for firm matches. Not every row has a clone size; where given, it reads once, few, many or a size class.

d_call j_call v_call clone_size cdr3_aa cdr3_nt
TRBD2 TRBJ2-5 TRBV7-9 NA CASSLGLGVETQYF TGTGCCAGCAGCCTTGGACTAGGAGTGGAGACCCAGTACTTC
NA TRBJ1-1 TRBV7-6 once CASSLATGTEAFF TGTGCCAGCAGCTTAGCGACGGGCACTGAAGCTTTCTTT
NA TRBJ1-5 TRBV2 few CASSEGPLGQPQHF TGTGCCAGCAGTGAGGGTCCGCTAGGTCAGCCCCAGCATTTT
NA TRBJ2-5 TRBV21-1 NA CASSKWPPGQSQETQYF TGTGCCAGCAGCAAGTGGCCCCCGGGACAGTCTCAAGAGACCCAGTACTTC
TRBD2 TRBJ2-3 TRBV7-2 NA CASSLIAGGLPDTQYF TGTGCCAGCAGCTTAATTGCGGGAGGTTTACCAGATACGCAGTATTTT
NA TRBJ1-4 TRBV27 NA CASSLMGEKLFF TGTGCCAGCAGTTTAATGGGGGAAAAACTGTTTTTT
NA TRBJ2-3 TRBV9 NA CASSAGLGDTQYF TGTGCCAGCAGCGCGGGTCTAGGTGATACGCAGTATTTT
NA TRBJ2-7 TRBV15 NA CATTGYQGTYEQYF TGTGCCACCACAGGGTATCAGGGGACCTACGAGCAGTACTTC
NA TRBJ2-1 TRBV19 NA CASSIVSGLANEQFF TGTGCCAGTAGTATCGTTTCAGGGTTGGCCAATGAGCAGTTCTTC
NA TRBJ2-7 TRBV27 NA CASSLRPPYPGYNEQYF TGTGCCAGCAGTTTACGCCCCCCCTACCCGGGGTACAACGAGCAGTACTTC
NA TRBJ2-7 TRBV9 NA CASADGRGVGEQYF TGTGCCAGCGCGGATGGGAGAGGGGTGGGGGAGCAGTACTTC
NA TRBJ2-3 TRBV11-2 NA CASAEVGTDTQYF TGTGCCAGCGCTGAGGTAGGCACAGATACGCAGTATTTT
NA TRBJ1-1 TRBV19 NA CASSMESTSREAFF TGTGCCAGTAGTATGGAGTCGACCTCAAGGGAAGCTTTCTTT
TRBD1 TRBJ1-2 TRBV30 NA CAWGGQGLSYGYTF TGTGCCTGGGGGGGACAGGGGCTTTCTTATGGCTACACCTTC
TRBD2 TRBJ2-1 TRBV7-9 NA CASSLGAGTSSYNEQFF TGTGCCAGCAGCTTAGGAGCCGGGACTAGCTCCTACAATGAGCAGTTCTTC
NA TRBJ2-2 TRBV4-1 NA CASRQGGETGELFF TGCGCCAGCCGTCAGGGTGGGGAGACCGGGGAGCTGTTTTTT
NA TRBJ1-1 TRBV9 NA CASSVGSGTLYTEAFF TGTGCCAGCAGCGTAGGAAGTGGGACCCTCTACACTGAAGCTTTCTTT
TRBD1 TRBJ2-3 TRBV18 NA CASSQYGTVSIGTDTQYF TGTGCCAGCTCACAATACGGGACAGTCAGTATCGGCACAGATACGCAGTATTTT
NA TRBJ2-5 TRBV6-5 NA CASSYSMAPQETQYF TGTGCCAGCAGTTACTCGATGGCTCCCCAAGAGACCCAGTACTTC
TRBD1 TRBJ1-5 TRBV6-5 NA CASSYSGQESQHF TGTGCCAGCAGTTACTCGGGACAGGAGTCCCAGCATTTT
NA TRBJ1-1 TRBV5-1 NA CASSLDGLGTEAFF TGCGCCAGCAGCTTGGACGGGTTGGGCACTGAAGCTTTCTTT
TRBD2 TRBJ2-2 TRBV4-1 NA CASSQGTSGGAEAGELFF TGCGCCAGCAGCCAGGGGACTAGCGGGGGGGCCGAGGCCGGGGAGCTGTTTTTT
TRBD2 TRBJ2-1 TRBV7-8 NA CASSLDYMRELWNEQFF TGTGCCAGCAGCTTAGATTATATGCGGGAGTTGTGGAATGAGCAGTTCTTC